This T cell receptor beta chain was captured by sequencing in a study of CD8 T cells in Susac syndrome. An input of 0.5 to 1 ug of RNA was subjected to reverse transcription using random hexamers. Coverage of TCR beta CDR3 amplification by immunoSEQ multiplex PCR extended to 54 Vbeta and 13 Jbeta. TCRdb re-analysed the immunoSEQ multiplex PCR reads in MiXCR, keeping a single row per CDR3 protein. This sample has over 130,000 distinct CDR3 sequences; 95% occur once, and the top ten carry over 0.1%. Germline values: CDR1 MDHEN, CDR2 SYDVKM. The V gene end was trimmed by 6 bases and the J gene end by 9 bases; junction bases not matched to a gene: 11. CDR3 length equals 15 residues.

The rearrangement uses TRBV28 and TRBJ2-5; 12 nucleotides agree with TRBD2. The receptor was derived from a human donor with multiple sclerosis. The sample consisted of CD4+ T cells from PBMCs. The DNA for the CDR3 is TGTGCCAGCAGATCTGGAGAGCTAGCGGGAGGGCCCCAGTACTTC. This translates into CASRSGELAGGPQYF.